These 19 T cell receptor beta chains were all obtained from the same sample, sequenced in a study of T cells after yellow fever vaccination. TCRdb reprocessed the 5' RACE reads with MiXCR, giving one entry per CDR3 protein. The sample contains fewer than 100,000 distinct CDR3 sequences, about 8.8% of which appear only once. Source: CD8+ T cells not binding an NS4B(214-222) dextramer, sorted from PBMCs, taken roughly 15 days after the first yellow fever vaccination. These TCRs come from a man aged 18 to 29 who received the YFV17D yellow fever vaccine.

This clonotype was seen at least ten times. The chain couples TRBV12-3 or TRBV12-4 to TRBJ2-2, with 7 bases that match TRBD2. Trimming removed 7 bases from V and 3 bases from J; junction bases left unmatched: 11. The CDR3 loop spans 16 amino acids. The DNA for the CDR3 is TGTGCCAGCACCCGGGGGGAGCGGCTACACACCGGGGAGCTGTTTTTT. Translation gives CASTRGERLHTGELFF.

Many counts were recorded for this clonotype. The chain's CDR3 is CASSLETAYEQYF. CDR3 in DNA: TGTGCCAGCAGCTTAGAGACAGCCTACGAGCAGTACTTC. The chain combines TRBV7-6 with TRBJ2-7; possible D gene TRBD1, 5 bases. The V gene lost 1 base and the J gene lost 2 bases, with 6 bases spanning the gap. Germline V gives CDR1 SGHVS, CDR2 FNYEAQ. The CDR3 runs 13 residues.

Only a few counts were recorded for this clonotype. The V gene is TRBV29-1, the J gene TRBJ1-2, with 9 positions matching TRBD1. This CDR3 spans 12 amino acids. The germline CDR1 and CDR2 sequences are SQVTM and ANQGSEA. The V gene end was trimmed by 6 bases and the J gene end by 10 bases; junction bases not matched to a gene: 9. The DNA of the CDR3 is TGCAGCGTGCCGGGACAGGGAATCACCTACACCTTC. Translated: CSVPGQGITYTF.

This clonotype has a handful of counts. The chain carries TRBV29-1 and TRBJ1-1; maybe TRBD1 (6 bases). Germline V CDR1 and CDR2: SQVTM, ANQGSEA. This CDR3 comprises 14 residues. The V end lost 3 bases, the J end lost 2 bases, and 13 bases lay between the germline ends. CDR3 amino acids: CSVEAPRGNTEAFF. The CDR3, as DNA: TGCAGCGTTGAGGCCCCCAGGGGAAACACTGAAGCTTTCTTT.

The table lists this clonotype with a few counts. The chain recombines TRBV4-1 with TRBJ1-2; tentatively, D is TRBD1 (5 bases). Trimming left V 4 bases short and J 0 bases short, with 15 bases between. This CDR3 is built from 16 residues. Germline CDR1 reads MGHRA; CDR2 reads YSYEKL. CDR3 residues: CASSPRAGRANYGYTF. DNA of the CDR3: TGCGCCAGCAGCCCCAGGGCAGGGCGAGCTAACTATGGCTACACCTTC.

This clonotype occurred many times. This CDR3 is CASSAEQQTGNTEAFF. The CDR3 DNA reads as TGTGCCAGCAGCGCCGAGCAGCAGACAGGGAACACTGAAGCTTTCTTT. The rearrangement links TRBV9 to TRBJ1-1; tentative D call: TRBD1 (6 bases). The CDR3 extends over 16 amino acids. Per germline, CDR1 SGDLS and CDR2 YYNGEE. V lost 3 bases and J 1 base, leaving 16 bases between the germline ends.

J is TRBJ2-6 and V is TRBV9; TRBD2 is a possible D gene (5 bases). The CDR3 has 14 residues. CDR1 is SGDLS, CDR2 YYNGEE, per germline. V gave up 3 bases and J gave up 2 bases, with 6 bases separating them. The DNA for the CDR3 is TGTGCCAGCAGCGCAGCGGCTGGGGCCAACGTCCTGACTTTC. Residues: CASSAAAGANVLTF. Complete variable domain (other parts from reference TRBV9 and TRBJ2-6): DSGVTQTPKHLITATGQRVTLRCSPRSGDLSVYWYQQSLDQGLQFLIQYYNGEERAKGNILERFSAQQFPDLHSELNLSSLELGDSALYFCASSAAAGANVLTFGAGSRLTVL.

This clonotype appeared a few times. The V and J genes are TRBV24-1 and TRBJ2-7, with D perhaps TRBD2 (5 bases). The CDR3 runs to 15 residues. CDR1 and CDR2 (germline): KGHDR, SFDVKD. V was shortened by 2 bases and J by 6 bases, with 16 bases between the two germline ends. CDR3 DNA sequence: TGTGCCACCAGTGATTCCCCCGGGAAGCTCGTCGAGCAGTACTTC. Residues: CATSDSPGKLVEQYF.

The chain joins TRBV11-2 to TRBJ2-1; possible D gene TRBD2, 6 bases. Germline V lookup: CDR1 SGHAT, CDR2 FQNNGV. This CDR3 spans 18 amino acids. V was cut by 3 bases and J by 3 bases, with 21 bases left in between. The CDR3 DNA is TGTGCCAGCAGCTTCAACGCGGGGTTCGGGACTGACTACAATGAGCAGTTCTTC. It translates to CASSFNAGFGTDYNEQFF.

This clonotype was detected a few times. The chain combines TRBV9 with TRBJ2-3; perhaps TRBD2 as D (5 bases). The V gene's germline CDR1 is SGDLS and CDR2 YYNGEE. The CDR3 spans 15 residues. The V end lost 2 bases, the J end lost 4 bases, and 14 bases lay between the germline ends. The CDR3 bases are TGTGCCAGCAGCGTTACGAGCGGTAGGGCAGATACGCAGTATTTT. Translation gives CASSVTSGRADTQYF.

The chain employs TRBV6-2 or TRBV6-3 and TRBJ2-7, with D uncertain. The germline gives CDR1 MNHEY, CDR2 SVGEGT. This CDR3 spans 12 amino acids. Trimming removed 3 bases at V and 5 bases at J, with 8 bases between. In DNA, the CDR3 is TGTGCCAGCAGTTATTCGGTTGACGAGCAGTACTTC. Encoded protein: CASSYSVDEQYF.

Only a few counts were recorded for this clonotype. The V gene is TRBV12-3 or TRBV12-4, the J gene TRBJ1-5; D uncertain. Trimming shortened V by 5 bases and J by 0 bases, and 11 bases separated the two germline ends. This CDR3 has 15 amino acids. CDR3 nucleotide sequence: TGTGCCAGCAGTCGGACGGATTATAGCAATCAGCCCCAGCATTTT. Protein sequence: CASSRTDYSNQPQHF.

This clonotype was recorded a few times. The chain couples TRBV9 to TRBJ2-1, with D perhaps matching TRBD2 (5 bases). This CDR3 contains 16 residues. Per the germline V gene, CDR1 is SGDLS and CDR2 is YYNGEE. V was trimmed by 4 bases and J by 0 bases, leaving 14 bases between them. Written as DNA, the CDR3 is TGTGCCAGCAGCACGAACTGGGAGAGCTCCTACAATGAGCAGTTCTTC. Protein: CASSTNWESSYNEQFF. The whole variable domain, filled in from reference TRBV9 and TRBJ2-1, reads DSGVTQTPKHLITATGQRVTLRCSPRSGDLSVYWYQQSLDQGLQFLIQYYNGEERAKGNILERFSAQQFPDLHSELNLSSLELGDSALYFCASSTNWESSYNEQFFGPGTRLTVL.

A few counts support this clonotype. The chain employs TRBV5-6 and TRBJ2-7; 11 bases fit TRBD2. This CDR3 spans 16 amino acids. Trimming removed 6 bases from V and 3 bases from J; junction bases left unmatched: 11. CDR1 is SGHDT and CDR2 is YYEEEE in the germline V gene. In nucleotides, the CDR3 is TGTGCCAGCATCGTCTCTAGCGGGGGGACATTCTACGAGCAGTACTTC. Residues: CASIVSSGGTFYEQYF.

There are many counts of this clonotype. The chain joins TRBV6-2 or TRBV6-3 to TRBJ1-1; D ambiguous. Germline V gives CDR1 MNHEY, CDR2 SVGEGT. The ends were cut back, 7 bases at V and 6 bases at J, with 18 bases in the middle. There are 14 residues in the CDR3. For the CDR3, the DNA is TGTGCCAGCACTTCGGGCCGCGAATGGGCTGAAGCTTTCTTT. The encoded protein is CASTSGREWAEAFF.

The rearrangement uses TRBV4-2 and TRBJ2-7; D gene ambiguous. Trimming removed 0 bases from V and 5 bases from J, with 17 bases in between. This CDR3 has 16 residues. CDR1 LGHNA and CDR2 YNFKEQ come from the germline V gene. DNA for the CDR3: TGTGCCAGCAGCCAAGATAAAGCGAGGAATCCGAACGAGCAGTACTTC. This encodes CASSQDKARNPNEQYF.

This clonotype was counted only a few times. CDR3 amino acids: CASSYSERALPYEQYF. CDR3 nucleotides: TGTGCCAGCAGTTACTCGGAAAGGGCTTTACCCTACGAGCAGTACTTC. The gene calls are TRBV6-5 and TRBJ2-7; D uncertain. Trimming cost V 0 bases and J 2 bases, with 14 bases left between them. Germline V CDR1 and CDR2: MNHEY, SVGAGI. CDR3 length: 16 amino acids.

This clonotype was observed a few times. The chain employs TRBV9 and TRBJ2-2; the D gene is possibly TRBD2 (6 bases). Per the germline V gene, CDR1 is SGDLS and CDR2 is YYNGEE. V shed 0 bases and J shed 4 bases, with 13 bases lying between them. CDR3 length equals 16 residues. The CDR3 DNA reads TGTGCCAGCAGCGTAGAGTTCGGGGGTGCCACCGGGGAGCTGTTTTTT. Protein product: CASSVEFGGATGELFF.

The V call is TRBV19, the J call TRBJ1-1; weak D call: TRBD1 (5 bases). CDR3 length: 13 amino acids. Germline V lookup: CDR1 LNHDA, CDR2 SQIVND (reference sequence). V shed 5 bases and J shed 3 bases, with 10 bases lying between them. In nucleotides, the CDR3 is TGTGCCAGTAGTCTGACAGTATACACTGAAGCTTTCTTT. Amino acid sequence: CASSLTVYTEAFF.